The next 6 T cell receptor beta chains were all read from a single sample in a study of cytomegalovirus exposure and HLA in healthy donors. Primers for the PCR totalled 60 Vbeta and 13 Jbeta. The protocol was immunoSEQ multiplex PCR, while the TCRdb copy is restricted to in-frame clones and leaves out a portion. In the table there are 53,000 or so clones, about 77% of which are singletons. The sample comprised PBMCs. Receptors originate from a man between 25 and 39 years old in good health and CMV-seropositive.

The rearrangement uses TRBV27 and TRBJ2-3; perhaps TRBD2 as D (7 bases). Trimming cost V 6 bases and J 2 bases, with 15 bases left between them. Germline V gene lookup returns CDR1 MNHEY and CDR2 SMNVEV (reference sequence). The CDR3 runs to 15 residues. The CDR3 sequence: CASRGGPYHTDTQYF. DNA of the CDR3: TGTGCCAGCAGGGGGGGGCCATACCACACAGATACGCAGTATTTT.

The chain has TRBV7-9 and TRBJ1-3; D is uncertain. There are 14 residues in the CDR3. Germline values: CDR1 SEHNR, CDR2 FQNEAQ (reference sequence). Between the trimmed V and J ends, which lost 3 bases and 0 bases, there was a span of 6 bases. The CDR3 DNA is TGTGCCAGCAGCTTGGGCGACTCTGGAAACACCATATATTTT. Protein: CASSLGDSGNTIYF.

The chain carries TRBV14 and TRBJ2-1; 7 nucleotides line up with TRBD2. The length of the CDR3 is 15 residues. Germline V gene data show CDR1 as SGHDN and CDR2 as FVKESK. With 2 bases clipped from V and 4 bases from J, the junction kept 5 bases outside the gene matches. This chain's CDR3 is CASSQNGGEYNEQFF. DNA for the CDR3: TGTGCCAGCAGCCAAAATGGGGGGGAATACAATGAGCAGTTCTTC. Full variable domain (remainder filled in from reference TRBV14 and TRBJ2-1): EAGVTQFPSHSVIEKGQTVTLRCDPISGHDNLYWYRRVMGKEIKFLLHFVKESKQDESGMPNNRFLAERTGGTYSTLKVQPAELEDSGVYFCASSQNGGEYNEQFFGPGTRLTVL.

This clone was seen only a few times. The chain carries TRBV4-3 and TRBJ2-1; D call uncertain. This CDR3 comprises 15 residues. Germline V gene lookup returns CDR1 LGHNA and CDR2 YSLEER. Trimming removed 0 bases at V and 3 bases at J, with 9 bases between. The CDR3, as DNA: TGCGCCAGCAGCCAAGAACCCAGAAACTACAATGAGCAGTTCTTC. Its translation is CASSQEPRNYNEQFF.

The chain recombines TRBV5-6 with TRBJ1-2, with D unclear. This CDR3 is built from 15 residues. V lost 4 bases and J lost 0, with 13 bases in between. Germline V CDR1 and CDR2: SGHDT, YYEEEE. CDR3 DNA: TGTGCCAGCAGCCCGGGTCTGGGAGCTAACTATGGCTACACCTTC. Its protein is CASSPGLGANYGYTF.

This rearrangement joins TRBV29-1 to TRBJ1-1; 7 positions agree with TRBD1. From germline, CDR1 is SQVTM and CDR2 ANQGSEA. V was pared by 3 bases and J by 6 bases, with 10 bases of the junction left unmatched. This CDR3 is built from 14 residues. The CDR3 bases are TGCAGCGTTGAGGGGCAGGGGGTCTTTGCTGAAGCTTTCTTT. It yields the protein CSVEGQGVFAEAFF.